These 26 T cell receptor beta chains were sequenced from one sample in a study of T cells after yellow fever vaccination. In TCRdb, the 5' RACE reads were re-called with MiXCR into one record per CDR3 protein. The sample carries roughly 120,000 distinct CDR3 sequences, approximately 8.4% recorded once. The material sequenced was CD8+ T cells sorted from PBMCs, taken 45 days after the yellow fever booster vaccination. These receptors were collected from a man younger than 40 who received the YFV17D yellow fever vaccine.

This clonotype was observed a handful of times. The genes are TRBV7-7 and TRBJ2-3; possible D gene TRBD2, 6 bases. CDR1 and CDR2 from the germline V gene are SSHAT and FNYEAQ (reference sequence). This CDR3 is 14 amino acids long. V was trimmed by 5 bases and J by 4 bases, leaving 13 bases between them. CDR3 in DNA: TGTGCCAGCAGCCCACTACCGGGGGCAGATACGCAGTATTTT. Encoded protein: CASSPLPGADTQYF.

This clonotype was counted at least ten times. V and J are TRBV29-1 and TRBJ2-2, with D tentatively TRBD1 (5 bases). The germline V gene encodes CDR1 SQVTM and CDR2 ANQGSEA. V dropped 2 bases and J dropped 8 bases, with 9 bases sitting between them. The CDR3 covers 12 residues. This CDR3 reads CSVEKGPGELFF. The CDR3 region has the DNA TGCAGCGTTGAAAAGGGGCCAGGGGAGCTGTTTTTT.

At least ten counts were recorded for this clonotype. This rearrangement joins TRBV7-9 to TRBJ2-3; D is unresolved. Germline V gene sequence: CDR1 SEHNR, CDR2 FQNEAQ (reference sequence). Between the trimmed V and J ends, which lost 3 bases and 4 bases, there was a span of 11 bases. The CDR3 is 14 residues long. The CDR3 coding sequence is TGTGCCAGCAGCTTTGTTATGAAACCAGATACGCAGTATTTT. It yields the protein CASSFVMKPDTQYF.

The V gene is TRBV24-1, the J gene TRBJ2-1; D unresolved. CDR3 length: 15 residues. The V gene lost 3 bases and the J gene lost 0 bases, with 8 bases spanning the gap. From germline, CDR1 is KGHDR and CDR2 SFDVKD. CDR3 amino acids: CATSDPLASYNEQFF. The CDR3 bases are TGTGCCACCAGTGATCCCCTCGCCTCCTACAATGAGCAGTTCTTC.

This clonotype was counted ten times or more. The chain couples TRBV7-8 to TRBJ2-2; TRBD1 matches 9 bases. With 4 bases clipped from V and 4 bases from J, the junction kept 4 bases outside the gene matches. CDR1 SGHVS and CDR2 FQNEAQ come from the germline V gene. This CDR3 is built from 15 residues. CDR3 sequence: CASSSMDRGTGELFF. DNA for the CDR3: TGTGCCAGCAGCTCGATGGACAGGGGCACCGGGGAGCTGTTTTTT.

The CDR3 reads CASRETAGTDTQYF. The CDR3 bases are TGCGCCAGCAGAGAGACAGCTGGCACAGATACGCAGTATTTT. The V gene is TRBV5-1, the J gene TRBJ2-3, with a tentative D call TRBD1 (5 bases). CDR1 is SGHRS and CDR2 is YFSETQ in the germline V gene. This CDR3 is 14 amino acids long. V was cut by 5 bases and J by 1 base, with 11 bases left in between.

This clonotype turned up a few times. This chain links TRBV28 with TRBJ1-4; D is uncertain. V lost 2 bases to trimming and J lost 0 bases, with 4 bases between them. CDR1 is MDHEN, CDR2 SYDVKM, per germline. The length of the CDR3 is 14 residues. CDR3: CASSLVATNEKLFF. DNA for the CDR3: TGTGCCAGCAGTTTAGTCGCAACTAATGAAAAACTGTTTTTT.

This clonotype occurred many times. This chain links TRBV7-9 with TRBJ2-3, with D possibly being TRBD2 (7 bases). Germline lookup yields CDR1 SEHNR and CDR2 FQNEAQ (reference sequence). V was cut by 3 bases and J by 4 bases, with 14 bases left in between. The CDR3 covers 15 residues. CDR3 region: CASSLGGGVADTQYF. The CDR3 nucleotides are TGTGCCAGCAGCTTGGGCGGGGGCGTCGCAGATACGCAGTATTTT. Using reference TRBV7-9 and TRBJ2-3 for the parts outside the CDR3, the full variable domain is DTGVSQNPRHKITKRGQNVTFRCDPISEHNRLYWYRQTLGQGPEFLTYFQNEAQLEKSRLLSDRFSAERPKGSFSTLEIQRTEQGDSAMYLCASSLGGGVADTQYFGPGTRLTVL.

This clonotype was counted at least ten times. The chain recombines TRBV7-8 with TRBJ2-1, with TRBD2 identical over 7 bases. V lost 5 bases to trimming and J lost 7 bases; unmatched junction nucleotides: 11. CDR3 length: 15 amino acids. Germline V gene data show CDR1 as SGHVS and CDR2 as FQNEAQ. The CDR3 DNA reads as TGTGCCAGCAGCCCCCCTCCCGGACTAGGAAATGAGCAGTTCTTC. This encodes CASSPPPGLGNEQFF.

This clonotype appeared many times. This rearrangement joins TRBV12-3 or TRBV12-4 to TRBJ2-2; 7 nucleotides align to TRBD2. This CDR3 comprises 14 residues. V dropped 7 bases and J dropped 2; count of bases not matched to a gene: 4. CDR3 residues: CASIGRDNTGELFF. Here the CDR3 DNA reads TGTGCCAGCATAGGGAGGGATAACACCGGGGAGCTGTTTTTT.

This clonotype was counted many times. The gene calls are TRBV9 and TRBJ1-2; 10 nucleotides line up with TRBD1. Germline V gene sequence: CDR1 SGDLS, CDR2 YYNGEE. The CDR3 extends over 13 amino acids. The J segment lost 6 bases and the V segment lost 2 bases, leaving 1 base of the junction unmatched. The CDR3 spells CASSVGTGDGYTF. The DNA of the CDR3 is TGTGCCAGCAGCGTGGGGACAGGGGATGGCTACACCTTC.

This clonotype was counted at least ten times. This chain joins TRBV6-2 or TRBV6-3 and TRBJ2-5; D is undetermined. Germline assignment: CDR1 MNHEY and CDR2 SVGEGT. The CDR3 length is 12 residues. Trimming took 7 bases from V and 5 from J, leaving 11 bases between them. The CDR3 DNA reads TGTGCCAGCACCACCCGGCGCGAGACCCAGTACTTC. Amino acid sequence: CASTTRRETQYF.

This clonotype was seen repeatedly, ten times or more. The chain recombines TRBV29-1 with TRBJ2-7; D unclear. From germline, CDR1 is SQVTM and CDR2 ANQGSEA. The V and J ends lost 1 base and 5 bases respectively, with 12 bases between them. The CDR3 consists of 13 residues. DNA for the CDR3: TGCAGCGTTGAAGCAGCACAAAGTAACGAGCAGTACTTC. Translation gives CSVEAAQSNEQYF.

A remark on this clonotype: An end of the junction does not agree with germline; a read error may underlie this. The V and J genes are TRBV12-3 or TRBV12-4 and TRBJ2-5; 9 positions agree with TRBD2. This CDR3 contains 18 residues. The CDR3 nucleotides are TGTGCCTGCAGTTTAGCGCGGTATAGCGGGAGAGGACAGGAGACCCAGTACTTC. Its translation is CACSLARYSGRGQETQYF.

This clonotype occurred many times. The V gene is TRBV24-1, the J gene TRBJ2-5; D is ambiguous. This CDR3 is built from 15 residues. Germline V gene sequence: CDR1 KGHDR, CDR2 SFDVKD. V was pared by 3 bases and J by 3 bases, with 13 bases between. CDR3 sequence (DNA): TGTGCCACCAGTGATCCGGGTACGGCCGAAGAGACCCAGTACTTC. Translated: CATSDPGTAEETQYF.

This sequence joins TRBV7-9 and TRBJ2-7; D uncertain. The ends were cut back, 2 bases at V and 3 bases at J, with 8 bases in the middle. The germline CDR1 and CDR2 sequences are SEHNR and FQNEAQ (reference sequence). This CDR3 region has 13 residues. CDR3 amino acids: CASSLLGIYEQYF. DNA of the CDR3: TGTGCCAGCAGCTTATTAGGAATCTACGAGCAGTACTTC.

Many counts were recorded for this clonotype. V and J are TRBV20-1 and TRBJ2-5, with 7 bases aligning to TRBD1. With 6 bases clipped from V and 5 bases from J, the junction kept 9 bases outside the gene matches. The germline V gene has CDR1 DFQATT and CDR2 SNEGSKA (reference sequence). The CDR3 sequence is 13 residues long. CDR3 nucleotide sequence: TGCAGTGCAGCAACAGGGGCCTGGGAGACCCAGTACTTC. Translated: CSAATGAWETQYF.

This clonotype has ten or more counts. The chain carries TRBV3-1 and TRBJ2-7; D is unresolved. V shed 4 bases and J shed 3 bases, with 7 bases lying between them. The CDR3 has 12 residues. Germline CDR1 reads LGHDT; CDR2 reads YNNKEL (reference sequence). The CDR3 DNA reads TGTGCCAGCAGCCCCACGGTCTACGAGCAGTACTTC. Protein product: CASSPTVYEQYF.

The sample holds many counts of this clonotype. The chain combines TRBV15 with TRBJ2-7; a weak D match, TRBD2 (6 bases). V was pared by 5 bases and J by 5 bases, with 13 bases between. Germline V CDR1 and CDR2: LNHNV, YYDKDF (reference sequence). The CDR3 has 13 amino acids. CDR3 DNA sequence: TGTGCCACCAGCTCGGGGAGGAAGCACGAGCAGTACTTC. It translates to CATSSGRKHEQYF.

The chain joins TRBV6-2 or TRBV6-3 to TRBJ2-1, with 7 bases aligning to TRBD2. CDR1 and CDR2 (germline): MNHEY, SVGEGT. The CDR3 has 12 amino acids. The chain's CDR3 is CAAGVSYNEQFF. The CDR3 nucleotides read TGTGCGGCGGGGGTGTCCTACAATGAGCAGTTCTTC.

This clonotype has a count of ten or more. The chain couples TRBV15 to TRBJ1-3, with D possibly matching TRBD1 (5 bases). The germline V and J ends were trimmed by 0 bases and 3 bases, with 9 bases remaining between them. The CDR3 extends over 15 amino acids. The germline CDR1 and CDR2 sequences are LNHNV and YYDKDF (reference sequence). The CDR3 reads CATSREGRDGNTIYF. In DNA form, the CDR3 reads TGTGCCACCAGCAGAGAGGGCAGGGATGGAAACACCATATATTTT.

In its sample, this clonotype was seen many times. This chain connects TRBV5-5 to TRBJ2-2; 7 bases fit TRBD2. The length of the CDR3 is 16 residues. Germline lookup yields CDR1 SGHKS and CDR2 YYEKEE (reference sequence). Germline trimming cut 4 bases from V and 1 base from J; bases unmatched to any gene: 7. CDR3 sequence: CASSTPAGVNTGELFF. In DNA, the CDR3 is TGTGCCAGCAGCACGCCCGCGGGAGTGAACACCGGGGAGCTGTTTTTT.

On this clonotype itself: One junction end does not reproduce the germline sequence, and a read error may be involved. The J gene is TRBJ2-7, the V gene TRBV2; the match to TRBD2 covers 10 bases. This CDR3 is built from 17 residues. Germline CDR1 is SNHLY and CDR2 is FYNNEI. The CDR3 nucleotides read TGTGCCATCAGTTTAGAAGCGGGAGGGCCGAACTCCTACGAGCAGTACTTC. Amino acids: CAISLEAGGPNSYEQYF. Full variable domain (remainder filled in from reference TRBV2 and TRBJ2-7): EPEVTQTPSHQVTQMGQEVILRCVPISNHLYFYWYRQILGQKVEFLVSFYNNEISEKSEIFDDQFSVERPDGSNFTLKIRSTKLEDSAMYFCAISLEAGGPNSYEQYFGPGTRLTVT.

J is TRBJ2-3 and V is TRBV6-2 or TRBV6-3; D unclear. Per the germline V gene, CDR1 is MNHEY and CDR2 is SVGEGT. The V gene lost 8 bases and the J gene lost 4 bases, with 19 bases spanning the gap. The CDR3 is made up of 15 amino acids. CDR3 coding DNA: TGTGCCAGCCTATCCCCGACGCGTTGGTCAGATACGCAGTATTTT. Its protein product is CASLSPTRWSDTQYF.

This clonotype was recorded many times. The chain recombines TRBV12-5 with TRBJ2-1; D ambiguous. Germline V gives CDR1 LGHNT, CDR2 FRNRAP. V lost 2 bases and J lost 8, with 10 bases in between. This CDR3 region has 13 residues. CDR3 DNA sequence: TGTGCTAGTGGTTTGAGGGCAGTCGATGAGCAGTTCTTC. This translates into CASGLRAVDEQFF.

This clonotype was counted only a few times. The chain combines TRBV7-9 with TRBJ2-6; D remains unclear. The CDR3 contains 16 residues. CDR1 and CDR2 (germline): SEHNR, FQNEAQ (reference sequence). V was pared by 1 base and J by 1 base, with 8 bases between. The DNA of the CDR3 is TGTGCCAGCAGCTTAGTATTGGCGTCTGGGGCCAACGTCCTGACTTTC. Protein sequence: CASSLVLASGANVLTF. Full variable domain (missing parts from reference TRBV7-9 and TRBJ2-6): DTGVSQNPRHKITKRGQNVTFRCDPISEHNRLYWYRQTLGQGPEFLTYFQNEAQLEKSRLLSDRFSAERPKGSFSTLEIQRTEQGDSAMYLCASSLVLASGANVLTFGAGSRLTVL.